The next 27 T cell receptor beta chains were all read from a single sample in a study of blood T cell repertoires in COVID-19. Sequencing used immunoSEQ multiplex PCR; TCRdb keeps in-frame clones, though not all of them. This table has roughly 210,000 clones, roughly 80% appearing once. Sequencing was done on a sample of peripheral blood. Receptors were obtained from a woman older than 75 with COVID-19, enrolled during active disease.

This clone was picked up a small number of times. The chain joins TRBV24-1 to TRBJ1-2, with TRBD1 identical over 7 bases. This CDR3 comprises 15 residues. The junction had 7 bases not matched to a gene; V was cut back by 4 bases and J by 3 bases. Germline CDR1 and CDR2: KGHDR and SFDVKD. The CDR3 is CATSEGTGEYYGYTF. CDR3 nucleotide sequence: TGTGCCACCAGTGAAGGAACAGGGGAATACTATGGCTACACCTTC.

V and J are TRBV4-2 and TRBJ1-3; 9 nucleotides agree with TRBD1. Per the germline V gene, CDR1 is LGHNA and CDR2 is YNFKEQ. The trim removed 4 bases at V and 4 bases at J, leaving 5 bases unmatched. This CDR3 has 15 residues. CDR3 region: CASSPTGTGGNTIYF. The CDR3 nucleotides are TGTGCCAGCAGCCCCACCGGGACAGGGGGAAACACCATATATTTT.

The V gene is TRBV9, the J gene TRBJ1-2; a weak D match, TRBD1 (5 bases). The CDR3 covers 15 residues. Germline V gene data show CDR1 as SGDLS and CDR2 as YYNGEE. V was clipped by 0 bases and J by 11 bases, with 20 bases between them. For the CDR3, the DNA is TGTGCCAGCAGCGTAGGGGAGGGGACGGGCGCTCGTTACACCTTC. Translated: CASSVGEGTGARYTF.

The genes are TRBV6-5 and TRBJ2-7, with 7 positions matching TRBD1. In germline, CDR1 is MNHEY, CDR2 SVGAGI. V gave up 8 bases and J gave up 2 bases; unmatched junction bases: 6. This CDR3 has 13 amino acids. The CDR3 protein is CASARGGAYEQYV. The CDR3 DNA is TGTGCCAGCGCGCGAGGGGGCGCCTACGAGCAGTACGTC.

This rearrangement joins TRBV7-2 to TRBJ1-6; a possible D gene is TRBD1 (5 bases). CDR3 length equals 15 residues. Germline CDR1 SGHTA, CDR2 FQGNSA. With 1 base removed from V and 8 bases from J, the gap between germline ends came to 12 bases. CDR3 amino acids: CASSLVRWGDSPLHF. CDR3 nucleotide sequence: TGTGCCAGCAGCTTAGTTCGCTGGGGCGATTCACCCCTCCACTTT.

This chain uses TRBV28 with TRBJ2-7, with D perhaps TRBD1 (6 bases). V lost 5 bases to trimming and J lost 5 bases, with 19 bases between them. Germline values: CDR1 MDHEN, CDR2 SYDVKM. This CDR3 comprises 15 residues. The CDR3 reads CASSLAGQGSHEQYV. In DNA, the CDR3 is TGTGCCAGCAGTCTCGCGGGCCAGGGGAGCCACGAGCAGTACGTC.

This sequence joins TRBV11-2 and TRBJ2-2; tentatively, D is TRBD2 (6 bases). This CDR3 is built from 15 residues. The germline gives CDR1 SGHAT, CDR2 FQNNGV. V dropped 1 base and J dropped 4 bases, with 10 bases sitting between them. CDR3 DNA sequence: TGTGCCAGCAGCTTAGTCGGGGGTAGCACCGGGGAGCTGTTTTTT. It codes for CASSLVGGSTGELFF.

This chain uses TRBV6-4 with TRBJ2-6; TRBD1 agrees at 7 bases. CDR3 length: 16 residues. J lost 1 base, V lost 5 bases, and 5 bases had no gene match. Germline loops: CDR1 MRHNA, CDR2 SNTAGT. The CDR3 region is CASSRNRGSGANVLTF. DNA for the CDR3: TGTGCCAGCAGTCGTAACAGGGGATCTGGGGCCAACGTCCTGACTTTC.

This chain joins TRBV5-4 and TRBJ2-5; 7 nucleotides match TRBD1. The CDR3 is made up of 14 amino acids. Germline-derived CDR1 and CDR2 are SGHNT and YYREEE (reference sequence). V dropped 3 bases and J dropped 1; count of bases not matched to a gene: 3. In DNA form, the CDR3 reads TGTGCCAGCAGCTCCGGGACAGCCCAAGAGACCCAGTACTTC. It codes for CASSSGTAQETQYF. The full variable domain, completed using reference TRBV5-4 and TRBJ2-5, is ETGVTQSPTHLIKTRGQQVTLRCSSQSGHNTVSWYQQALGQGPQFIFQYYREEENGRGNFPPRFSGLQFPNYSSELNVNALELDDSALYLCASSSGTAQETQYFGPGTRLLVL.

The chain couples TRBV5-1 to TRBJ1-3; the D is unclear. The germline gives CDR1 SGHRS, CDR2 YFSETQ. The CDR3 runs 15 residues. V lost 2 bases and J lost 3, with 12 bases in between. CDR3 protein: CASSLGRLGGNTIYF. The CDR3, as DNA: TGCGCCAGCAGCTTAGGGAGGCTCGGTGGAAACACCATATATTTT.

The chain has TRBV9 and TRBJ1-2; TRBD1 aligns across 8 bases. This CDR3 has 18 amino acids. V was clipped by 4 bases and J by 8 bases; unmatched bases: 22. CDR1 and CDR2 from the germline V gene are SGDLS and YYNGEE. The CDR3 loop is CASSPLSMEGVGQGGYTF. CDR3 bases: TGTGCCAGCAGCCCACTTAGTATGGAGGGGGTAGGACAGGGCGGCTACACCTTC.

This clone was picked up one time. The genes are TRBV6-5 and TRBJ1-6; 9 nucleotides match TRBD1. This CDR3 is 16 amino acids long. Unmatched junction bases numbered 6, after V lost 0 bases and J lost 9 bases. In germline, CDR1 is MNHEY, CDR2 SVGAGI. The CDR3 DNA reads as TGTGCCAGCAGTTACTCGAGGACAGGGGCTGGTTCACCCCTCCACTTT. This encodes CASSYSRTGAGSPLHF.

The genes are TRBV2 and TRBJ1-1; a possible D gene is TRBD1 (6 bases). Germline CDR1 SNHLY, CDR2 FYNNEI. CDR3 length equals 13 residues. Trimming removed 8 bases from V and 5 bases from J, with 15 bases in between. For the CDR3, the DNA is TGTGCCAGCCGGTTGACGAGGGGGACTGAAGCTTTCTTT. Translating gives CASRLTRGTEAFF.

This clone has just a few counts. The V and J genes are TRBV28 and TRBJ1-5; the match to TRBD1 covers 8 bases. CDR1 and CDR2 from the germline V gene are MDHEN and SYDVKM. CDR3 length equals 14 residues. With V trimmed by 3 bases and J by 5 bases, 3 bases remained unmatched. The CDR3 DNA follows: TGTGCCAGCAGTTTGGACAGGGACGATCAGCCCCAGCATTTT. Translation gives CASSLDRDDQPQHF.

This chain joins TRBV10-3 and TRBJ1-2; 10 nucleotides match TRBD1. With V trimmed by 6 bases and J by 8 bases, 6 bases remained unmatched. Germline lookup yields CDR1 ENHRY and CDR2 SYGVKD. This CDR3 has 13 residues. For the CDR3, the DNA is TGTGCCATCAGACCAGGACAGGGGGGAGGCTACACCTTC. Translated: CAIRPGQGGGYTF.

The CDR3 sequence: CASGLVPGELFF. Here the CDR3 DNA reads TGTGCTAGTGGTTTGGTTCCGGGGGAGCTGTTTTTT. The gene calls are TRBV12-5 and TRBJ2-2; D uncertain. Between the trimmed V and J ends, which lost 0 bases and 8 bases, there was a span of 4 bases. This CDR3 contains 12 residues. CDR1 LGHNT and CDR2 FRNRAP come from the germline V gene.

This chain links TRBV7-3 with TRBJ2-3; 7 bases align to TRBD2. Per germline, CDR1 SGHTA and CDR2 FQGTGA. This CDR3 region has 15 residues. With V trimmed by 4 bases and J by 0 bases, 4 bases remained unmatched. The CDR3 nucleotides are TGTGCCAGCAGCTCCGGGGGGTCCAGCACAGATACGCAGTATTTT. Translating it yields CASSSGGSSTDTQYF.

This chain joins TRBV2 and TRBJ1-2, with 8 positions matching TRBD1. Germline V lookup: CDR1 SNHLY, CDR2 FYNNEI. The CDR3 runs to 14 residues. The DNA of the CDR3 is TGTGCTATACAGGGGGGCAGTTTAGATGGAGGCTACACCTTC. Its protein product is CAIQGGSLDGGYTF.

V is TRBV27 and J is TRBJ2-7; 7 bases are a match to TRBD1. This CDR3 is built from 14 residues. Germline CDR1 reads MNHEY; CDR2 reads SMNVEV (reference sequence). V shed 6 bases, J shed 6 bases, and the junction held 11 bases outside the gene matches. The CDR3 region has the DNA TGTGCCAGCAGCCGACAGGGAACGGCGGGCGAGCAGTACTTC. Translating gives CASSRQGTAGEQYF.

The chain is built from TRBV28 and TRBJ2-7; the match to TRBD1 covers 12 bases. The CDR3 consists of 17 residues. CDR1 is MDHEN, CDR2 SYDVKM, per germline. V shed 11 bases, J shed 4 bases, and the junction held 18 bases outside the gene matches. The CDR3: CAVSGQGAGGGIYEQYF. The CDR3 nucleotides read TGTGCCGTCTCGGGACAGGGGGCCGGAGGGGGGATATACGAGCAGTACTTC. Drawing the rest from reference TRBV28 and TRBJ2-7, the complete variable domain is DVKVTQSSRYLVKRTGEKVFLECVQDMDHENMFWYRQDPGLGLRLIYFSYDVKMKEKGDIPEGYSVSREKKERFSLILESASTNQTSMYLCAVSGQGAGGGIYEQYFGPGTRLTVT.

The chain joins TRBV6-5 to TRBJ1-2; TRBD1 agrees at 8 bases. J gave up 4 bases and V 5 bases, and 6 bases lay outside the gene matches. Germline loops: CDR1 MNHEY, CDR2 SVGAGI. The CDR3 is 14 residues long. The CDR3 loop reads CASSRGQGAYGYTF. The CDR3 region has the DNA TGTGCCAGCAGTCGAGGACAGGGTGCCTATGGCTACACCTTC.

The rearrangement links TRBV5-1 to TRBJ2-7, with a weak D call TRBD1 (6 bases). Trimming shortened V by 4 bases and J by 2 bases, and 19 bases separated the two germline ends. CDR1 is SGHRS and CDR2 is YFSETQ in the germline V gene. This CDR3 spans 16 amino acids. Here the CDR3 reads CASSADPGAPTYEQYV. In nucleotides, the CDR3 is TGCGCCAGCAGCGCCGACCCAGGGGCTCCTACCTACGAGCAGTACGTC.

J is TRBJ2-1 and V is TRBV24-1; 9 bases map to TRBD1. Germline V gene data show CDR1 as KGHDR and CDR2 as SFDVKD. The trim removed 2 bases at V and 6 bases at J, leaving 10 bases unmatched. The CDR3 spans 17 residues. The CDR3 loop reads CATSDSSGQGIGNEQFF. As DNA, the CDR3 is TGTGCCACCAGTGATTCCTCTGGACAGGGGATCGGCAATGAGCAGTTCTTC.

Remarks on this clone: Other DNA variants within this sample encode the same CDR3. The rearrangement joins TRBV7-2 to TRBJ1-1; perhaps TRBD1 as D (5 bases). V dropped 1 base and J dropped 0 bases, with 12 bases sitting between them. Per germline, CDR1 SGHTA and CDR2 FQGNSA. The CDR3 spans 16 residues. The CDR3 region is CASSLGQGGMNTEAFF. Here the CDR3 DNA reads TGTGCCAGCAGCTTAGGCCAGGGTGGGATGAACACTGAAGCTTTCTTT.

The rearrangement links TRBV6-5 to TRBJ2-1; TRBD1 aligns across 8 bases. V was clipped by 10 bases and J by 7 bases; unmatched bases: 6. The CDR3 contains 12 residues. CDR1 is MNHEY, CDR2 SVGAGI, per germline. As DNA, the CDR3 is TGTGCCACAGACAGGGGTGGGAATGAGCAGTTCTTC. It specifies CATDRGGNEQFF.

J is TRBJ1-5 and V is TRBV21-1. TRBV21-1 is a pseudogene segment. The CDR3 spans 18 residues. In DNA form, the CDR3 reads TGTGCCAGCACCATTCCGGGAAACCGGGGATGTAGCAATCAGCCCCAGCATTTT. It specifies CASTIPGNRGCSNQPQHF.

The gene calls are TRBV7-2 and TRBJ1-2; 9 nucleotides line up with TRBD1. The CDR3 has 14 amino acids. Trimming cost V 4 bases and J 4 bases; bases outside gene matches: 4. Germline values: CDR1 SGHTA, CDR2 FQGNSA. The CDR3 region has the DNA TGTGCCAGCAGCTCGGACAGGGGTGCCTATGGCTACACCTTC. Translation: CASSSDRGAYGYTF.